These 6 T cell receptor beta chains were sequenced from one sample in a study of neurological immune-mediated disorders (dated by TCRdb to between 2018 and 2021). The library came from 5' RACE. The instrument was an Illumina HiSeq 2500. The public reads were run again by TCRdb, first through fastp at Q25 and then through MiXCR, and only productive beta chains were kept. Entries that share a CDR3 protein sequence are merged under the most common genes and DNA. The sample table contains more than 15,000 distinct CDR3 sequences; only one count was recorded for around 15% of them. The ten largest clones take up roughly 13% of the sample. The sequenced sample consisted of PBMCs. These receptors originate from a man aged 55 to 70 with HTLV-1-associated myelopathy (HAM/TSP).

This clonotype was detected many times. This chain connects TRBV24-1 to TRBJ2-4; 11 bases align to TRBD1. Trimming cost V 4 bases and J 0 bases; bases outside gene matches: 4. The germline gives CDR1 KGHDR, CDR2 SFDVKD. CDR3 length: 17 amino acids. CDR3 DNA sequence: TGTGCCACCAGTGACCCCGGACAGGGGGCAGCCAAAAACATTCAGTACTTC. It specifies CATSDPGQGAAKNIQYF.

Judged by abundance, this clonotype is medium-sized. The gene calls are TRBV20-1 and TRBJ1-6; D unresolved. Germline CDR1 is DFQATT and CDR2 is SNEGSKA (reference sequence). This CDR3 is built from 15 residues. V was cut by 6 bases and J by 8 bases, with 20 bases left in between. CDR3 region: CSARQSGPFDSPLHF. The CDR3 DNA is TGCAGTGCCAGACAAAGTGGGCCTTTTGATTCACCCCTCCACTTT.

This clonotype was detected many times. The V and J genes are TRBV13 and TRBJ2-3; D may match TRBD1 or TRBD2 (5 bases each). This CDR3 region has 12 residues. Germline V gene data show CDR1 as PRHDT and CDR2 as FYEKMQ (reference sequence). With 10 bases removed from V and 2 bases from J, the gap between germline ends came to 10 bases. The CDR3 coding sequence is TGTGCCACCTCGGGGCCCACAGATACGCAGTATTTT. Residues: CATSGPTDTQYF.

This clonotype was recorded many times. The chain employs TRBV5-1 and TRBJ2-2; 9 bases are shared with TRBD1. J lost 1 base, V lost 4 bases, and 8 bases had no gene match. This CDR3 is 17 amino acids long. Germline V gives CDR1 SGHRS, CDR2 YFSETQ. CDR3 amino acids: CASSPGPGQGNTGELFF. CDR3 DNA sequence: TGCGCCAGCAGCCCGGGCCCGGGACAGGGGAACACCGGGGAGCTGTTTTTT.

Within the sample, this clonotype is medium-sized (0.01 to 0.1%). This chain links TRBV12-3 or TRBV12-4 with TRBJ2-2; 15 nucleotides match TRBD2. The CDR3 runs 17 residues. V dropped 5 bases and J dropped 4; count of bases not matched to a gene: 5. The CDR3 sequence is CASSPGTSGGITGELFF. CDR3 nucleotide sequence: TGTGCCAGCAGTCCAGGGACTAGCGGGGGGATCACCGGGGAGCTGTTTTTT.

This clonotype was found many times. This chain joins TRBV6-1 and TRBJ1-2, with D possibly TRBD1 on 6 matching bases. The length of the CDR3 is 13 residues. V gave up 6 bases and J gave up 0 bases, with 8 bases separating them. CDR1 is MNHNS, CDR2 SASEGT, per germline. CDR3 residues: CASRDSPNYGYTF. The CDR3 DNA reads TGTGCCAGCAGGGACAGCCCTAACTATGGCTACACCTTC.